These 32 T cell receptor beta chains came from one sample sequenced in a study of Graves' ophthalmopathy and Graves' hyperthyroidism. The TCR beta CDR3 regions underwent amplification from RNA transcripts. The first round was an RT-PCR with HTBI primers, and the second round was a multiplex PCR. One entry per CDR3 protein, called by TCRdb with MiXCR from the multiplex PCR reads. The sample shows about 500,000 distinct CDR3 sequences, 13% to 15% of them seen only once. What was sequenced was blood. These receptors came from a young woman with Graves' ophthalmopathy.

This clonotype was counted many times. This chain links TRBV28 with TRBJ2-5; TRBD1 aligns across 10 bases. The CDR3 runs 15 residues. V shed 4 bases and J 0 bases; nucleotides not matched to a gene: 2. Germline values: CDR1 MDHEN, CDR2 SYDVKM. This CDR3 reads CASSSGQGHQETQYF. The DNA for the CDR3 is TGTGCCAGCAGTTCGGGACAGGGGCACCAAGAGACCCAGTACTTC.

This clonotype was seen ten or more times. The chain combines TRBV29-1 with TRBJ2-7; possibly TRBD1 or TRBD2 for D (6 bases each). This CDR3 comprises 12 residues. In germline, CDR1 is SQVTM, CDR2 ANQGSEA. V was cut by 6 bases and J by 4 bases, with 13 bases left in between. Written as DNA, the CDR3 is TGCAGCGTCGACGGGGGCAGGTACGAGCAGTACTTC. This sequence encodes CSVDGGRYEQYF.

This clonotype was counted at least ten times. The V and J genes are TRBV13 and TRBJ2-7; the match to TRBD2 covers 9 bases. The CDR3 loop spans 15 amino acids. Germline CDR1 is PRHDT and CDR2 is FYEKMQ (reference sequence). V lost 5 bases to trimming and J lost 2 bases; unmatched junction nucleotides: 7. The CDR3: CASSTSSGSPYEQYF. DNA of the CDR3: TGTGCCAGCAGCACTAGTAGCGGGAGCCCCTACGAGCAGTACTTC.

This clonotype showed up many times. The chain has TRBV6-5 and TRBJ1-5; TRBD1 matches 10 bases. J gave up 4 bases and V 7 bases, and 4 bases lay outside the gene matches. This CDR3 has 14 residues. Germline V gene lookup returns CDR1 MNHEY and CDR2 SVGAGI. CDR3 DNA: TGTGCCAGCAAAGGGACAGGGGAGAATCAGCCCCAGCATTTT. Translated: CASKGTGENQPQHF.

J is TRBJ1-2 and V is TRBV5-1; D uncertain. V gave up 0 bases and J gave up 5 bases, with 17 bases separating them. CDR3 length equals 16 residues. Germline CDR1 is SGHRS and CDR2 is YFSETQ. The chain's CDR3 is CASSLGTRLSAYGYTF. The CDR3 coding sequence is TGCGCCAGCAGCTTGGGCACGAGGTTATCAGCTTATGGCTACACCTTC.

Many counts were recorded for this clonotype. The CDR3 loop reads CASSLGFGANVLTF. The CDR3 DNA is TGTGCCAGCAGTTTAGGTTTCGGGGCCAACGTCCTGACTTTC. The V gene is TRBV28, the J gene TRBJ2-6; unclear D gene. Trimming shortened V by 2 bases and J by 4 bases, and 6 bases separated the two germline ends. CDR1 and CDR2 (germline): MDHEN, SYDVKM. This CDR3 comprises 14 residues. Combining the CDR3 with reference TRBV28 and TRBJ2-6 gives the whole variable domain DVKVTQSSRYLVKRTGEKVFLECVQDMDHENMFWYRQDPGLGLRLIYFSYDVKMKEKGDIPEGYSVSREKKERFSLILESASTNQTSMYLCASSLGFGANVLTFGAGSRLTVL.

This clonotype appeared a few times. This rearrangement joins TRBV5-1 to TRBJ2-7; D uncertain. The CDR3 has 14 amino acids. The germline V gene encodes CDR1 SGHRS and CDR2 YFSETQ. V dropped 1 base and J dropped 1 base, with 9 bases sitting between them. DNA for the CDR3: TGCGCCAGCAGCTTGAACAGAAAATCCTACGAGCAGTACTTC. It specifies CASSLNRKSYEQYF.

This clonotype was detected ten times or more. The CDR3: CASSRDFTTDYEQYF. DNA of the CDR3: TGTGCCAGCAGTCGTGACTTTACCACCGACTACGAGCAGTACTTC. The chain combines TRBV28 with TRBJ2-7; D remains unclear. In germline, CDR1 is MDHEN, CDR2 SYDVKM. Trimming left V 5 bases short and J 3 bases short, with 17 bases between. This CDR3 comprises 15 residues.

There are many counts of this clonotype. This chain uses TRBV7-8 with TRBJ2-5; TRBD2 agrees at 7 bases. This CDR3 contains 15 residues. V lost 1 base, J lost 5 bases, and 7 bases stayed unmatched. Germline V gene data show CDR1 as SGHVS and CDR2 as FQNEAQ. CDR3 loop: CASSLGGGPGETQYF. DNA of the CDR3: TGTGCCAGCAGCTTAGGGGGAGGGCCGGGGGAGACCCAGTACTTC.

This clonotype was counted ten times or more. This chain joins TRBV5-1 and TRBJ2-7; unclear D gene. Germline CDR1 and CDR2: SGHRS and YFSETQ. This CDR3 is built from 12 residues. V lost 3 bases to trimming and J lost 3 bases, with 7 bases between them. DNA of the CDR3: TGCGCCAGCAGCTCCGTCCACTACGAGCAGTACTTC. Translation: CASSSVHYEQYF.

This clonotype was picked up one time. The chain joins TRBV7-9 to TRBJ2-7; D gene uncertain. V lost 7 bases, J lost 4 bases, and 17 bases lay in between. The CDR3 consists of 14 residues. Germline CDR1 is SEHNR and CDR2 is FQNEAQ (reference sequence). CDR3: CASTGSHVIYEQYF. CDR3 bases: TGTGCCAGCACAGGATCCCACGTTATTTACGAGCAGTACTTC.

This clonotype was found many times. The gene calls are TRBV27 and TRBJ1-2, with unresolved D. The CDR3 spans 13 residues. Trimming took 4 bases from V and 4 from J, leaving 10 bases between them. Per the germline V gene, CDR1 is MNHEY and CDR2 is SMNVEV (reference sequence). CDR3 nucleotides: TGTGCCAGCAGTTCCGAAGGGTTCTATGGCTACACCTTC. Its translation is CASSSEGFYGYTF.

In its sample, this clonotype was seen many times. The chain links TRBV30 to TRBJ2-5, with 13 bases matching TRBD2. Per germline, CDR1 GTSNPN and CDR2 SVGIG (reference sequence). V trimming: 7 bases; J trimming: 5 bases; junction bases outside the gene matches: 7. This CDR3 is 14 amino acids long. CDR3 sequence reads: CASRLAGGRETQYF. The CDR3 region has the DNA TGTGCCTCACGACTAGCGGGGGGAAGGGAGACCCAGTACTTC. Full variable domain (rest looked up from reference TRBV30 and TRBJ2-5): SQTIHQWPATLVQPVGSPLSLECTVEGTSNPNLYWYRQAAGRGLQLLFYSVGIGQISSEVPQNLSASRPQDRQFILSSKKLLLSDSGFYLCASRLAGGRETQYFGPGTRLLVL.

In this sample, this clonotype turned up many times. The rearrangement uses TRBV29-1 and TRBJ2-6; D is perhaps TRBD2 (5 bases). Germline V gene lookup returns CDR1 SQVTM and CDR2 ANQGSEA. The CDR3 is 14 amino acids. The V gene lost 4 bases and the J gene lost 3 bases, with 10 bases spanning the gap. Written as DNA, the CDR3 is TGCAGCGTTGGGTACCGGGGTGGGGCCAACGTCCTGACTTTC. The encoded protein is CSVGYRGGANVLTF.

This clonotype was seen repeatedly, ten times or more. V usage is TRBV15 and J usage is TRBJ1-2; D gene unclear. Germline CDR1 reads LNHNV; CDR2 reads YYDKDF (reference sequence). The CDR3 totals 13 residues. V lost 0 bases and J 9 bases, leaving 11 bases between the germline ends. This chain's CDR3 is CATSRDQGNSYTF. The DNA for the CDR3 is TGTGCCACCAGCAGAGATCAAGGGAACAGCTACACCTTC.

The chain uses TRBV19 and TRBJ1-1, with TRBD1 identical over 7 bases. Germline CDR1 is LNHDA and CDR2 is SQIVND (reference sequence). V dropped 2 bases and J dropped 1; count of bases not matched to a gene: 1. The CDR3 has 14 residues. This CDR3 is CASSINRGNTEAFF. In DNA form, the CDR3 reads TGTGCCAGTAGTATAAACAGGGGGAACACTGAAGCTTTCTTT.

Comments on this clonotype: Just one base apart from a much larger clone, this may be a read error. This chain links TRBV11-2 with TRBJ1-1, with TRBD1 matching 8 bases. The V gene's germline CDR1 is SGHAT and CDR2 FQNNGV. The CDR3 is 14 amino acids. CDR3 DNA: TGTGTCAGCATCCTCGACAGGGGTGTCACTGAAGCTTTCTTT. Translation gives CVSILDRGVTEAFF.

This clonotype was found many times. This chain links TRBV30 with TRBJ1-6, with 7 positions matching TRBD1. V lost 5 bases, J lost 7 bases, and 5 bases stayed unmatched. This CDR3 region has 13 residues. The germline gives CDR1 GTSNPN, CDR2 SVGIG (reference sequence). As DNA, the CDR3 is TGTGCCTGGTCGGGACAGCAAAATTCACCCCTCCACTTT. Amino acids: CAWSGQQNSPLHF.

This clonotype was found many times. The chain employs TRBV28 and TRBJ1-1, with no clear D. The CDR3 is 13 residues long. Per germline, CDR1 MDHEN and CDR2 SYDVKM. V lost 3 bases and J 4 bases, leaving 9 bases between the germline ends. The CDR3 region is CASSLAPATEAFF. In DNA form, the CDR3 reads TGTGCCAGCAGTTTGGCCCCAGCCACTGAAGCTTTCTTT.

This clonotype was seen repeatedly, ten times or more. This sequence joins TRBV10-3 and TRBJ1-2; a weak D match, TRBD1 (5 bases). V was clipped by 8 bases and J by 7 bases, with 14 bases between them. This CDR3 contains 12 residues. Germline V gene lookup returns CDR1 ENHRY and CDR2 SYGVKD. CDR3 in amino acids: CAIEGRDSGYTF. CDR3 bases: TGTGCCATCGAAGGCAGGGACTCTGGCTACACCTTC.

This clonotype was observed many times. This sequence joins TRBV5-5 and TRBJ1-1, with 7 bases lining up with TRBD1. Unmatched junction bases numbered 4, after V lost 0 bases and J lost 2 bases. Germline V gene lookup returns CDR1 SGHKS and CDR2 YYEKEE (reference sequence). This CDR3 comprises 15 residues. CDR3 sequence reads: CASSLARTGNTEAFF. CDR3 nucleotides: TGTGCCAGCAGCTTGGCCCGGACAGGAAACACTGAAGCTTTCTTT.

This chain links TRBV12-3 or TRBV12-4 with TRBJ1-5, with TRBD1 matching 10 bases. This CDR3 is 15 amino acids long. J gave up 7 bases and V 7 bases, and 10 bases lay outside the gene matches. CDR3 coding DNA: TGTGCCAGCACTTCCAGACAGGGGGCACGCCAGCCCCAGCATTTT. Translation gives CASTSRQGARQPQHF.

Points on this clonotype: A read error may be the cause here, since a much bigger clone is one base away. This CDR3 fails to terminate in the conserved phenylalanine or tryptophan, so it likely reflects a read error. The chain recombines TRBV11-2 with TRBJ2-2, with 10 nucleotides matching TRBD2. The CDR3 is 16 residues long. Per germline, CDR1 SGHAT and CDR2 FQNNGV. Trimming took 5 bases from V and 1 from J; bases not matched to a gene: 4. CDR3 loop: CASSITSGMNTGELFV. The DNA for the CDR3 is TGTGCCAGCAGCATTACTAGCGGGATGAACACCGGGGAGCTGTTTGTT.

This clonotype was counted between two and nine times. V and J are TRBV9 and TRBJ2-7, with 7 bases identical to TRBD1. Germline assignment: CDR1 SGDLS and CDR2 YYNGEE. V shed 0 bases, J shed 0 bases, and the junction held 6 bases outside the gene matches. CDR3 length equals 16 residues. CDR3 nucleotide sequence: TGTGCCAGCAGCGTAGCCCCCGGGGACAGCTCCTACGAGCAGTACTTC. It codes for CASSVAPGDSSYEQYF.

The count of this clonotype is one. This chain joins TRBV6-5 and TRBJ1-1; D call uncertain. This CDR3 contains 14 residues. V was pared by 3 bases and J by 2 bases, with 10 bases between. Germline-derived CDR1 and CDR2 are MNHEY and SVGAGI. Here the CDR3 DNA reads TGTGCCAGCAGTTATAGTTCCGCAAACACTGAAGCTTTCTTT. Its protein product is CASSYSSANTEAFF.

In this sample, this clonotype turned up many times. V and J are TRBV19 and TRBJ1-1, with D hard to call. Germline CDR1 reads LNHDA; CDR2 reads SQIVND (reference sequence). V gave up 4 bases and J gave up 5 bases, with 14 bases separating them. The CDR3 loop spans 14 amino acids. CDR3 sequence reads: CASSRMASTTEAFF. The CDR3 nucleotides are TGTGCCAGTAGTAGAATGGCGTCAACTACTGAAGCTTTCTTT.

This clonotype showed up many times. This sequence joins TRBV5-1 and TRBJ1-6; TRBD1 matches at 7 bases. The CDR3 extends over 15 amino acids. V gave up 4 bases and J gave up 9 bases; unmatched junction bases: 10. Germline CDR1 and CDR2: SGHRS and YFSETQ. Here the CDR3 reads CASSMASGGSSPLHF. In DNA form, the CDR3 reads TGCGCCAGCAGCATGGCCTCAGGGGGGAGTTCACCCCTCCACTTT. The entire variable domain, with the rest obtained from reference TRBV5-1 and TRBJ1-6, is as follows: KAGVTQTPRYLIKTRGQQVTLSCSPISGHRSVSWYQQTPGQGLQFLFEYFSETQRNKGNFPGRFSGRQFSNSRSEMNVSTLELGDSALYLCASSMASGGSSPLHFGNGTRLTVT.

With regard to this clonotype: The junction shows a germline mismatch at one end, possibly a read error. This rearrangement joins TRBV30 to TRBJ2-7, with D perhaps TRBD1 (6 bases). CDR3 length: 14 residues. Germline V gene data show CDR1 as GTSNPN and CDR2 as SVGIG (reference sequence). The CDR3 DNA is TGTGCCCGGAGTGTACCCGGACAGTCCTACGAGCAGTACTTC. It is translated as CARSVPGQSYEQYF.

In this sample, this clonotype turned up many times. V usage is TRBV7-8 and J usage is TRBJ2-5; 7 nucleotides align to TRBD1. CDR1 and CDR2 from the germline V gene are SGHVS and FQNEAQ. V lost 0 bases and J lost 2; bases outside the gene matches: 6. CDR3 size: 16 residues. The CDR3 DNA reads TGTGCCAGCAGCTTAGCGGGACAGATAAGGCAAGAGACCCAGTACTTC. Amino acids: CASSLAGQIRQETQYF.

This clonotype was seen ten or more times. The V gene is TRBV27, the J gene TRBJ2-5; 9 bases are shared with TRBD2. There are 14 residues in the CDR3. V gave up 4 bases and J gave up 5 bases; unmatched junction bases: 5. Looked up from germline, CDR1 is MNHEY and CDR2 is SMNVEV (reference sequence). The CDR3 DNA reads as TGTGCCAGCAGTTCCCTCGGACTAGCGGAGACCCAGTACTTC. Translation gives CASSSLGLAETQYF.

A few counts support this clonotype. The chain combines TRBV5-5 with TRBJ1-5; no clear D. Trimming left V 2 bases short and J 5 bases short, with 8 bases between. The CDR3 loop spans 13 amino acids. CDR1 and CDR2 from the germline V gene are SGHKS and YYEKEE (reference sequence). Here the CDR3 reads CASSFNGDQPQHF. The CDR3 nucleotides read TGTGCCAGCAGCTTCAACGGAGATCAGCCCCAGCATTTT.

There are many counts of this clonotype. V gene TRBV11-3 combines with J gene TRBJ1-1; TRBD1 agrees at 10 bases. The CDR3 has 16 amino acids. Germline trimming cut 3 bases from V and 0 bases from J; bases unmatched to any gene: 4. The V gene's germline CDR1 is SGHNT and CDR2 YENEEA. CDR3 nucleotide sequence: TGTGCCAGCAGCTTGGGACAGGGGAGGATGAACACTGAAGCTTTCTTT. Protein product: CASSLGQGRMNTEAFF.